Each of the 25 T cell receptor beta chains below was sequenced from the same sample in a study of blood T cells in healthy people across ages. The second PCR ran roughly 6 to 11 cycles with a sample-barcoded 5' primer and J-beta primers. TCRdb redid the calling of the 5' RACE reads with MiXCR, one entry per CDR3 protein. Of some 670,000 distinct CDR3 sequences listed, more than 45% are singletons. Source material: blood. Every receptor here comes from a woman of 80 years or more in good health.

CDR3: CATSRDGAGNQPQHF. CDR3 in DNA: TGTGCCACCAGCAGAGACGGGGCGGGCAATCAGCCCCAGCATTTT. V usage is TRBV15 and J usage is TRBJ1-5, with a weak D call TRBD1 (5 bases). CDR3 size: 15 residues. Germline V gene lookup returns CDR1 LNHNV and CDR2 YYDKDF (reference sequence). V lost 0 bases, J lost 2 bases, and 8 bases lay in between.

CDR3 residues: CASRGGPNEKLFF. In DNA form, the CDR3 reads TGTGCCAGCAGAGGAGGCCCTAATGAAAAACTGTTTTTT. This chain joins TRBV6-1 and TRBJ1-4, with unresolved D. The CDR3 runs to 13 residues. Germline V lookup: CDR1 MNHNS, CDR2 SASEGT. V was clipped by 6 bases and J by 3 bases, with 8 bases between them.

Notes on this clonotype: It may be a read error: a sequence one base away is much more abundant. This rearrangement joins TRBV4-2 to TRBJ1-2; no reliable D call. The CDR3 length is 14 residues. Per germline, CDR1 LGHNA and CDR2 YNFKEQ. V lost 0 bases and J 3 bases, leaving 8 bases between the germline ends. CDR3 protein: CASSQENGYYGYTF. Written as DNA, the CDR3 is TGTGCCAGCAGCCAAGAGAACGGTTACTATGGCTACACCTTC.

V and J are TRBV12-5 and TRBJ2-6; D gene uncertain. The V end lost 0 bases, the J end lost 5 bases, and 26 bases lay between the germline ends. The CDR3 spans 21 residues. Looked up from germline, CDR1 is LGHNT and CDR2 is FRNRAP. The CDR3 DNA reads TGTGCTAGTGGTTTGGTAGGTCTTAGGGCAGATACCCTCTGGAGGGCCAACGTCCTGACTTTC. As protein: CASGLVGLRADTLWRANVLTF.

This rearrangement joins TRBV7-2 to TRBJ1-3, with a tentative D call TRBD1 (5 bases). The CDR3 covers 14 residues. The germline V gene has CDR1 SGHTA and CDR2 FQGNSA. V lost 4 bases to trimming and J lost 1 base, with 8 bases between them. Here the CDR3 reads CASSWGYSGNTIYF. The CDR3 DNA is TGTGCCAGCAGCTGGGGCTATTCTGGAAACACCATATATTTT.

Comments on this clonotype: This may arise from a read error, as a much more abundant clone is one base away. This chain joins TRBV7-8 and TRBJ2-7; the D gene is possibly TRBD2 (6 bases). Germline V lookup: CDR1 SGHVS, CDR2 FQNEAQ. The CDR3 sequence is 15 residues long. Trimming stripped 5 bases from V and 6 bases from J, with 20 bases between. The CDR3 is CASSTTGTQRVEQYF. CDR3 DNA sequence: TGTGCCAGCAGCACAACCGGGACCCAGCGGGTCGAGCAGTACTTC.

The chain joins TRBV5-1 to TRBJ1-2, with D perhaps matching TRBD1 (5 bases). The germline CDR1 and CDR2 sequences are SGHRS and YFSETQ. The V end was cut by 2 bases, the J end by 8 bases, with 13 bases between. CDR3 length: 13 amino acids. The DNA for the CDR3 is TGCGCCAGCAGCTTAGATTCCAGGGACGGCTACACCTTC. It codes for CASSLDSRDGYTF.

The genes are TRBV19 and TRBJ1-2, with 7 bases fitting TRBD1. CDR3 length: 14 amino acids. After removal of 6 bases from V and 4 bases from J, the junction contained 8 bases not matched to a gene. In germline, CDR1 is LNHDA, CDR2 SQIVND (reference sequence). CDR3 in DNA: TGTGCCAGTAGAAGGGACAGTACCCTCTATGGCTACACCTTC. Translated, it gives CASRRDSTLYGYTF. The complete variable domain, with remaining parts taken from reference TRBV19 and TRBJ1-2, reads DGGITQSPKYLFRKEGQNVTLSCEQNLNHDAMYWYRQDPGQGLRLIYYSQIVNDFQKGDIAEGYSVSREKKESFPLTVTSAQKNPTAFYLCASRRDSTLYGYTFGSGTRLTVV.

This clonotype was seen more than once but under ten times. The chain recombines TRBV12-3 or TRBV12-4 with TRBJ1-1; no clear D. The CDR3 has 14 residues. Trimming took off 6 bases at V and 0 bases at J, with 11 bases between the two ends. The CDR3 reads CASRHSYMNTEAFF. The CDR3 DNA follows: TGTGCCAGCAGGCACAGTTACATGAACACTGAAGCTTTCTTT.

V is TRBV7-2 and J is TRBJ2-5; D is ambiguous. CDR1 and CDR2 (germline): SGHTA, FQGNSA. The V end was cut by 5 bases, the J end by 2 bases, with 12 bases between. This CDR3 has 14 residues. The chain's CDR3 is CASSPQPTQETQYF. The CDR3, as DNA: TGTGCCAGCAGCCCCCAGCCTACACAAGAGACCCAGTACTTC.

The J gene is TRBJ1-5, the V gene TRBV7-2, with D uncertain. CDR1 and CDR2 (germline): SGHTA, FQGNSA. The ends were cut back, 4 bases at V and 7 bases at J, with 8 bases in the middle. The CDR3 length is 12 residues. The CDR3 reads CASSYLSQPQHF. CDR3 bases: TGTGCCAGCAGCTACCTAAGCCAGCCCCAGCATTTT.

This chain links TRBV7-2 with TRBJ2-1; 12 nucleotides agree with TRBD2. V was pared by 4 bases and J by 10 bases, with 5 bases of the junction left unmatched. The CDR3 covers 14 residues. From germline, CDR1 is SGHTA and CDR2 FQGNSA. The CDR3 DNA is TGTGCCAGCAGCTCAACTCTAGCGGGGGGGGAGCAGTTCTTC. Its protein product is CASSSTLAGGEQFF. Complete variable domain (other parts from reference TRBV7-2 and TRBJ2-1): GAGVSQSPSNKVTEKGKDVELRCDPISGHTALYWYRQSLGQGLEFLIYFQGNSAPDKSGLPSDRFSAERTGGSVSTLTIQRTQQEDSAVYLCASSSTLAGGEQFFGPGTRLTVL.

CDR3 sequence: CASSLAGENGEQYF. CDR3 nucleotides: TGTGCCAGCAGCTTAGCGGGAGAAAATGGCGAGCAGTACTTC. The V call is TRBV7-9, the J call TRBJ2-7; TRBD2 is a possible D gene (5 bases). This CDR3 is 14 amino acids long. V shed 0 bases and J shed 6 bases, with 12 bases lying between them. CDR1 SEHNR and CDR2 FQNEAQ come from the germline V gene (reference sequence).

This clonotype has at least ten counts. The V call is TRBV14, the J call TRBJ1-4; D unresolved. The CDR3 loop spans 15 amino acids. Germline lookup yields CDR1 SGHDN and CDR2 FVKESK. The V end lost 1 base, the J end lost 2 bases, and 8 bases lay between the germline ends. Written as DNA, the CDR3 is TGTGCCAGCAGCCAAGTAATGCATACTAATGAAAAACTGTTTTTT. As protein: CASSQVMHTNEKLFF.

As for this clonotype: A much bigger clone sits one base away, suggesting this may be a read error. The CDR3 nucleotides read TGCAGGGCTAGCCCAGGCACAGATACGCAGTATTTT. This sequence encodes CRASPGTDTQYF. The genes are TRBV20-1 and TRBJ2-3, with a possible D match to TRBD2 (5 bases). The V gene's germline CDR1 is DFQATT and CDR2 SNEGSKA (reference sequence). The CDR3 is 12 residues long.

The table lists this clonotype with a few counts. This rearrangement joins TRBV2 to TRBJ1-6; the D gene is possibly TRBD1 (5 bases). The germline V gene has CDR1 SNHLY and CDR2 FYNNEI. The CDR3 consists of 11 residues. Trimming stripped 6 bases from V and 13 bases from J, with 10 bases between. The CDR3 loop reads CASRVTAPLHF. The CDR3 bases are TGTGCCAGCAGGGTGACAGCCCCCCTCCACTTT.

The chain employs TRBV6-1 and TRBJ2-1, with D possibly TRBD2 on 5 matching bases. This CDR3 region has 12 residues. CDR1 MNHNS and CDR2 SASEGT come from the germline V gene. V was pared by 6 bases and J by 9 bases, with 12 bases between. CDR3 nucleotide sequence: TGTGCCAGCAGAGACTATGCAGCTGAGCAGTTCTTC. Protein product: CASRDYAAEQFF.

J is TRBJ2-1 and V is TRBV11-2; D uncertain. CDR3 length: 13 amino acids. The V and J ends lost 7 bases and 9 bases respectively, with 16 bases between them. CDR1 SGHAT and CDR2 FQNNGV come from the germline V gene. The CDR3: CASISVHNGEQFF. The CDR3, as DNA: TGTGCCAGCATATCGGTCCACAATGGTGAGCAGTTCTTC.

This chain connects TRBV3-1 to TRBJ2-1, with D possibly TRBD2 on 5 matching bases. In germline, CDR1 is LGHDT, CDR2 YNNKEL (reference sequence). This CDR3 is built from 14 residues. With 7 bases removed from V and 10 bases from J, the gap between germline ends came to 20 bases. The CDR3 here is CASTQAGDLYEQFF. Written as DNA, the CDR3 is TGTGCCAGCACCCAGGCGGGTGATCTCTACGAGCAGTTCTTC.

Details on this clonotype: This may be a read error: a much more frequent sequence differs by one nucleotide. The chain couples TRBV2 to TRBJ2-1; perhaps D is TRBD1 or TRBD2 (5 bases each). CDR1 is SNHLY and CDR2 is FYNNEI in the germline V gene. This CDR3 comprises 14 residues. Trimming removed 8 bases from V and 7 bases from J, with 18 bases in between. The CDR3 reads CASGRQNVGNEQFF. In nucleotides, the CDR3 is TGTGCCAGCGGGAGACAGAACGTAGGGAATGAGCAGTTCTTC.

The chain carries TRBV7-9 and TRBJ2-7, with TRBD1 identical over 8 bases. TRBJ2-4 matches the DNA end more closely, so the J call is doubtful. The CDR3 length is 14 residues. CDR1 and CDR2 (germline): SEHNR, FQNEAQ (reference sequence). The CDR3 reads CASSGPDRGGIQYF. CDR3 nucleotides: TGTGCCAGCAGCGGACCCGACAGGGGCGGCATTCAGTACTTC.

A note on this clonotype: The junction shows a germline mismatch at one end, possibly a read error. This chain joins TRBV5-1 and TRBJ1-4, with 11 bases aligning to TRBD1. The CDR3 contains 14 residues. The germline V gene has CDR1 SGHRS and CDR2 YFSETQ. CDR3 DNA: TGCGCCAGCAGCGGGGGACAGGGGGTTGAAAGACTGTTTTTT. Translating gives CASSGGQGVERLFF.

The chain employs TRBV12-3 or TRBV12-4 and TRBJ2-3, with TRBD2 matching over 7 bases. This CDR3 region has 13 residues. Unmatched junction bases numbered 8, after V lost 10 bases and J lost 4 bases. The CDR3 DNA is TGTGCCACCTTAGCGGGCTGGCCAGATACGCAGTATTTT. It is translated as CATLAGWPDTQYF.

The J gene is TRBJ2-1, the V gene TRBV7-2; D unclear. The CDR3 loop spans 13 amino acids. Trimming removed 5 bases at V and 6 bases at J, with 11 bases between. Germline values: CDR1 SGHTA, CDR2 FQGNSA. This chain's CDR3 is CASSPFRTNEQFF. In nucleotides, the CDR3 is TGTGCCAGCAGCCCCTTTAGAACCAATGAGCAGTTCTTC. Combining the CDR3 with reference TRBV7-2 and TRBJ2-1 gives the whole variable domain GAGVSQSPSNKVTEKGKDVELRCDPISGHTALYWYRQSLGQGLEFLIYFQGNSAPDKSGLPSDRFSAERTGGSVSTLTIQRTQQEDSAVYLCASSPFRTNEQFFGPGTRLTVL.

In the case of this clonotype: Relative to the germline gene, one junction end is altered; a read error may explain this. V usage is TRBV6-6 and J usage is TRBJ2-4; 9 bases are shared with TRBD1. In germline, CDR1 is MNHNY, CDR2 SVGAGI (reference sequence). The CDR3 runs to 14 residues. The CDR3 coding sequence is TGTACCAGCAGCTCGGGGACAGGGAAAAACATTCAGTACTTC. This codes for CTSSSGTGKNIQYF.